These 9 T cell receptor beta chains came from one sample sequenced in a study of cytomegalovirus exposure and HLA in healthy donors. PCR involved 60 Vbeta and 13 Jbeta primers. Data came from immunoSEQ multiplex PCR; TCRdb stores just in-frame clones and leaves some out. The sample yields approximately 220,000 clones, approximately 80% seen once. Specimen: PBMCs. Receptors were obtained from a man aged 25 to 40 in good health and CMV-seronegative.

V gene TRBV7-8 combines with J gene TRBJ2-2; 10 bases map to TRBD2. CDR1 and CDR2 from the germline V gene are SGHVS and FQNEAQ. The CDR3 loop spans 16 amino acids. The V gene end was trimmed by 1 base and the J gene end by 7 bases; junction bases not matched to a gene: 6. The CDR3 loop reads CASSLVAGGWNGELFF. CDR3 nucleotide sequence: TGTGCCAGCAGCTTAGTAGCGGGGGGTTGGAACGGGGAGCTGTTTTTT.

This clone was found a few times. This rearrangement joins TRBV5-8 to TRBJ2-3; D not certain. V lost 4 bases and J 4 bases, leaving 10 bases between the germline ends. The CDR3 has 13 residues. Germline-derived CDR1 and CDR2 are SGHTS and YDEGEE. The CDR3 sequence is CASSHSRADTQYF. DNA for the CDR3: TGTGCCAGCAGCCACTCCCGCGCAGATACGCAGTATTTT.

This CDR3 reads CASSQAQDYSYEQYF. The DNA of the CDR3 is TGCGCCAGCAGCCAAGCTCAGGATTACTCCTACGAGCAGTACTTC. The V and J genes are TRBV4-3 and TRBJ2-7; D gene uncertain. V was cut by 1 base and J by 0 bases, with 10 bases left in between. This CDR3 contains 15 residues. CDR1 and CDR2 from the germline V gene are LGHNA and YSLEER.

The chain combines TRBV18 with TRBJ1-1; 11 bases match TRBD1. This CDR3 has 15 amino acids. Looked up from germline, CDR1 is KGHSH and CDR2 is LQKENI. Trimming took 4 bases from V and 1 from J; bases not matched to a gene: 2. CDR3 DNA: TGTGCCAGCTCACGGACAGGGGGCACGAACACTGAAGCTTTCTTT. Translating it yields CASSRTGGTNTEAFF.

This rearrangement joins TRBV6-5 to TRBJ2-5, with D perhaps matching TRBD2 (5 bases). The CDR3 runs to 16 residues. Trimming took off 0 bases at V and 1 base at J, with 12 bases between the two ends. The germline CDR1 and CDR2 sequences are MNHEY and SVGAGI. CDR3 sequence: CASSYSLPGSQETQYF. CDR3 DNA: TGTGCCAGCAGTTACTCGTTGCCGGGAAGCCAAGAGACCCAGTACTTC.

The rearrangement uses TRBV4-3 and TRBJ1-3; D gene uncertain. CDR1 and CDR2 from the germline V gene are LGHNA and YSLEER. V was cut by 4 bases and J by 0 bases, with 13 bases left in between. CDR3 length equals 16 residues. The CDR3 spells CASSLGLGGSGNTIYF. CDR3 sequence (DNA): TGCGCCAGCAGCCTAGGACTCGGTGGCTCTGGAAACACCATATATTTT.

V usage is TRBV6-5 and J usage is TRBJ1-5, with D possibly being TRBD1 (5 bases). The V end was cut by 5 bases, the J end by 3 bases, with 11 bases between. The CDR3 runs to 14 residues. The germline CDR1 and CDR2 sequences are MNHEY and SVGAGI. This CDR3 is CASSTGTSNQPQHF. CDR3 bases: TGTGCCAGCAGTACAGGAACCTCCAATCAGCCCCAGCATTTT.

The V and J genes are TRBV6-1 and TRBJ1-4; perhaps TRBD1 as D (5 bases). Germline assignment: CDR1 MNHNS and CDR2 SASEGT. The V gene lost 3 bases and the J gene lost 7 bases, with 12 bases spanning the gap. The CDR3 runs 14 residues. The CDR3 protein is CASSETAGGEKLFF. DNA for the CDR3: TGTGCCAGCAGTGAGACAGCGGGGGGTGAAAAACTGTTTTTT.

J is TRBJ2-2 and V is TRBV12-5; D unclear. The CDR3 runs to 13 residues. V lost 0 bases, J lost 5 bases, and 4 bases lay in between. CDR1 is LGHNT, CDR2 FRNRAP, per germline. CDR3: CASGLVETGELFF. For the CDR3, the DNA is TGTGCTAGTGGTTTGGTAGAGACCGGGGAGCTGTTTTTT.